This record concerns one T cell receptor (beta chain) sequence. The data belong to a study of shared clonotypes between healthy human individuals. The CDR3 extends over 13 amino acids. CDR1 is SGHRS and CDR2 is YFSETQ in the germline V gene. V lost 2 bases to trimming and J lost 1 base, with 6 bases between them. Healthy HIV-negative adults without recent acute infections or vaccinations served as donors. Each replicate PCR on the sorted subsets used roughly 210 ng DNA (around 30,000 T cell genomes). Profiled with immunoSEQ multiplex PCR; TCRdb holds only in-frame clones, not every one. Here the sample spans 2 million or so clones, 95% being singletons.

Sequencing input: naive CD4+ T cells sorted from blood. Subset of the sample: CD45RA+ positively selected. The V gene is TRBV5-1, the J gene TRBJ1-1; no clear D gene. The receptor was derived from a man between 18 and 29 years old in good health. DNA for the CDR3: TGCGCCAGCAGCTTCTCCCAGAACACTGAAGCTTTCTTT. It yields the protein CASSFSQNTEAFF.